The 30 T cell receptor beta chains below come from one sample, sequenced in a study of spatial heterogeneity in lung cancer. TCRdb re-called the 5' RACE reads with MiXCR, one entry per CDR3 protein. The profile shows more than 9,000 distinct CDR3 sequences, around 9.4% of them singletons. The sample's time point: sample taken at primary tumor resection. Unsorted samples of tumor, nontumor lung or frozen PBMC had their whole RNA sequenced. This specimen consisted of PBMCs, obtained at surgery. These TCRs come from a male donor with early-stage non-small cell lung cancer.

This clonotype is medium-sized in the sample. V is TRBV7-9 and J is TRBJ2-7; weak D call: TRBD1 (6 bases). Germline V CDR1 and CDR2: SEHNR, FQNEAQ (reference sequence). V was cut by 1 base and J by 6 bases, with 16 bases left in between. The CDR3 is made up of 15 amino acids. The CDR3 spells CASSLGLGAPGEQYF. In DNA, the CDR3 is TGTGCCAGCAGCTTAGGTCTGGGGGCGCCCGGCGAGCAGTACTTC.

This clonotype was recorded many times. The J gene is TRBJ2-7, the V gene TRBV4-3; TRBD1 is a possible D gene (6 bases). The CDR3 runs to 15 residues. Germline V CDR1 and CDR2: LGHNA, YSLEER. The V end was cut by 1 base, the J end by 1 base, with 11 bases between. This CDR3 reads CASSQAPRGSYEQYF. The CDR3 nucleotides read TGCGCCAGCAGCCAAGCTCCCAGGGGTTCCTACGAGCAGTACTTC.

Many counts were recorded for this clonotype. The rearrangement uses TRBV2 and TRBJ2-6; a weak D match, TRBD2 (5 bases). Germline assignment: CDR1 SNHLY and CDR2 FYNNEI. Trimming shortened V by 4 bases and J by 3 bases, and 10 bases separated the two germline ends. The CDR3 sequence is 15 residues long. CDR3 nucleotides: TGTGCCAGCAGTGCGGGGTCTGATGGGGCCAACGTCCTGACTTTC. Protein sequence: CASSAGSDGANVLTF.

By proportion, this clonotype is medium-sized (0.01 to 0.1%). The chain is built from TRBV27 and TRBJ2-5; TRBD2 agrees at 12 bases. This CDR3 comprises 16 residues. CDR1 is MNHEY, CDR2 SMNVEV, per germline (reference sequence). V dropped 5 bases and J dropped 5; count of bases not matched to a gene: 9. The CDR3 region has the DNA TGTGCCAGCAGTCCCCTACTAGCGGGGGGCTTGGAGACCCAGTACTTC. As protein: CASSPLLAGGLETQYF.

V and J are TRBV5-6 and TRBJ2-2; tentatively, D is TRBD1 or TRBD2 (6 bases each). CDR3 length: 16 amino acids. Germline V gene sequence: CDR1 SGHDT, CDR2 YYEEEE. Trimming shortened V by 1 base and J by 4 bases, and 14 bases separated the two germline ends. CDR3 DNA sequence: TGTGCCAGCAGCTTGTTGTCGGGGGCGCGCACCGGGGAGCTGTTTTTT. Translating it yields CASSLLSGARTGELFF.

This clonotype showed up many times. The gene calls are TRBV6-6 and TRBJ2-3; D possibly matches TRBD1 or TRBD2 (6 bases each). Germline-derived CDR1 and CDR2 are MNHNY and SVGAGI (reference sequence). Between the trimmed V and J ends, which lost 5 bases and 0 bases, there was a span of 15 bases. The CDR3 is 16 amino acids. The CDR3 DNA reads as TGTGCCAGCAGTCCCCGGCCGGGGGCGAGCACAGATACGCAGTATTTT. It encodes CASSPRPGASTDTQYF.

Judged by abundance, this clonotype is medium-sized. The CDR3 loop is CASSFRPDFKETQYF. For the CDR3, the DNA is TGTGCCAGCAGCTTTAGGCCCGATTTTAAAGAGACCCAGTACTTC. The V call is TRBV11-2, the J call TRBJ2-5; D not certain. This CDR3 comprises 15 residues. The germline V gene has CDR1 SGHAT and CDR2 FQNNGV. The V and J ends lost 3 bases and 3 bases respectively, with 14 bases between them.

This clonotype has a count of ten or more. This sequence joins TRBV6-1 and TRBJ1-5; D possibly corresponds to TRBD1 (5 bases). CDR3 length equals 14 residues. Germline loops: CDR1 MNHNS, CDR2 SASEGT. Trimming removed 4 bases from V and 7 bases from J, with 14 bases in between. The CDR3 region is CASSARAGGQPQHF. The CDR3, as DNA: TGTGCCAGCAGTGCAAGGGCCGGGGGGCAGCCCCAGCATTTT.

This clonotype was counted at least ten times. The gene calls are TRBV27 and TRBJ2-7; 8 nucleotides line up with TRBD1. The V gene end was trimmed by 6 bases and the J gene end by 6 bases; junction bases not matched to a gene: 13. Germline V CDR1 and CDR2: MNHEY, SMNVEV (reference sequence). The CDR3 consists of 15 residues. Here the CDR3 reads CASRAQGAQASEQYF. CDR3 DNA sequence: TGTGCCAGCAGAGCCCAGGGGGCGCAGGCAAGCGAGCAGTACTTC.

Sample share makes this clonotype medium-sized. The chain combines TRBV12-3 or TRBV12-4 with TRBJ2-6, with unresolved D. V was trimmed by 4 bases and J by 0 bases, leaving 7 bases between them. There are 15 residues in the CDR3. The CDR3 is CASSSSGSGANVLTF. The CDR3 DNA is TGTGCCAGCAGTTCCAGTGGCTCTGGGGCCAACGTCCTGACTTTC.

This clonotype was seen at least ten times. The V and J genes are TRBV2 and TRBJ2-5, with 11 bases lining up with TRBD1. Looked up from germline, CDR1 is SNHLY and CDR2 is FYNNEI. The CDR3 length is 15 residues. With V trimmed by 8 bases and J by 3 bases, 8 bases remained unmatched. CDR3 sequence: CASGQGASAKETQYF. CDR3 in DNA: TGTGCCAGCGGACAGGGGGCATCGGCTAAAGAGACCCAGTACTTC.

This clonotype has ten or more counts. The chain employs TRBV19 and TRBJ1-2; TRBD1 is a possible D gene (6 bases). This CDR3 is built from 13 residues. Germline assignment: CDR1 LNHDA and CDR2 SQIVND (reference sequence). V was clipped by 5 bases and J by 5 bases, with 12 bases between them. CDR3 coding DNA: TGTGCCAGTAGTCGGGACAAAGATTATGGCTACACCTTC. Encoded protein: CASSRDKDYGYTF.

This clonotype was recorded many times. This chain links TRBV6-2 or TRBV6-3 with TRBJ2-1, with D tentatively TRBD1 (6 bases). The CDR3 covers 15 residues. V lost 7 bases and J 0 bases, leaving 13 bases between the germline ends. In germline, CDR1 is MNHEY, CDR2 SVGEGT. This chain's CDR3 is CASKRGYRSYNEQFF. The CDR3 DNA follows: TGTGCCAGCAAAAGGGGGTACCGCTCCTACAATGAGCAGTTCTTC.

There are many counts of this clonotype. This chain connects TRBV7-9 to TRBJ1-3, with 7 bases identical to TRBD1. Germline-derived CDR1 and CDR2 are SEHNR and FQNEAQ (reference sequence). Trimming cost V 1 base and J 2 bases; bases outside gene matches: 5. The CDR3 is 16 residues long. CDR3 bases: TGTGCCAGCAGCTTAGGTTCCACAGGGGCTGGAAACACCATATATTTT. This codes for CASSLGSTGAGNTIYF.

This clonotype has ten or more counts. The rearrangement joins TRBV7-9 to TRBJ2-7, with TRBD1 identical over 10 bases. V was pared by 5 bases and J by 3 bases, with 10 bases of the junction left unmatched. Germline assignment: CDR1 SEHNR and CDR2 FQNEAQ (reference sequence). The CDR3 loop spans 16 amino acids. CDR3 loop: CASSHSPGTGDYEQYF. Here the CDR3 DNA reads TGTGCCAGCAGCCATTCACCCGGGACAGGGGACTACGAGCAGTACTTC.

This chain joins TRBV29-1 and TRBJ2-3; perhaps TRBD2 as D (7 bases). Per the germline V gene, CDR1 is SQVTM and CDR2 is ANQGSEA. This CDR3 region has 14 residues. Trimming shortened V by 0 bases and J by 6 bases, and 13 bases separated the two germline ends. The CDR3 loop is CSVEEGGPRDTQYF. CDR3 sequence (DNA): TGCAGCGTTGAAGAGGGGGGGCCGAGGGATACGCAGTATTTT.

The gene calls are TRBV12-3 or TRBV12-4 and TRBJ1-2; D remains unclear. The V end was cut by 5 bases, the J end by 4 bases, with 11 bases between. The CDR3 has 13 residues. The chain's CDR3 is CASSLVWGYGYTF. In DNA form, the CDR3 reads TGTGCCAGCAGTCTCGTTTGGGGCTATGGCTACACCTTC.

This clonotype is classed as medium-sized (0.01 to 0.1%). The chain carries TRBV12-3 or TRBV12-4 and TRBJ2-7; possibly TRBD1 for D (6 bases). The V end was cut by 4 bases, the J end by 0 bases, with 7 bases between. The CDR3 is 13 residues long. The CDR3 DNA is TGTGCCAGCAGTTCGGACAGCTCCTACGAGCAGTACTTC. Translation: CASSSDSSYEQYF.

This clonotype rates as medium-sized (0.01 to 0.1%). The V gene is TRBV6-6, the J gene TRBJ2-3, with 9 bases lining up with TRBD1. Germline V gives CDR1 MNHNY, CDR2 SVGAGI (reference sequence). Trimming at V came to 4 bases and at J to 1 base, leaving 3 bases not matched to a gene. The CDR3 consists of 15 residues. The CDR3 bases are TGTGCCAGCAGTTCCCGGGACAGGGGCACAGATACGCAGTATTTT. Protein product: CASSSRDRGTDTQYF.

This clonotype was observed at least ten times. The rearrangement joins TRBV15 to TRBJ2-2; 7 bases fit TRBD1. The CDR3 length is 15 residues. After removal of 2 bases from V and 5 bases from J, the junction contained 5 bases not matched to a gene. Germline assignment: CDR1 LNHNV and CDR2 YYDKDF (reference sequence). The CDR3, as DNA: TGTGCCACCAGCAGACTCGACAGGGAAACCGGGGAGCTGTTTTTT. Translating gives CATSRLDRETGELFF.

Ten or more counts support this clonotype. This chain links TRBV19 with TRBJ1-1, with 7 nucleotides matching TRBD1. This CDR3 spans 14 amino acids. Germline trimming cut 3 bases from V and 0 bases from J; bases unmatched to any gene: 1. Germline values: CDR1 LNHDA, CDR2 SQIVND (reference sequence). This chain's CDR3 is CASSIGQVNTEAFF. The CDR3 nucleotides read TGTGCCAGTAGTATCGGACAGGTGAACACTGAAGCTTTCTTT.

This clonotype is judged medium-sized. The V gene is TRBV11-2, the J gene TRBJ2-1; D is possibly TRBD2 (6 bases). Germline V lookup: CDR1 SGHAT, CDR2 FQNNGV. The V gene lost 5 bases and the J gene lost 9 bases, with 23 bases spanning the gap. The CDR3 covers 16 residues. CDR3 amino acids: CASSPPPRGRTGEQFF. In nucleotides, the CDR3 is TGTGCCAGCAGCCCACCCCCTCGAGGGAGGACCGGTGAGCAGTTCTTC.

In regard to this clonotype: A single base separates this from a much larger clone, so it may be a read error. This rearrangement joins TRBV12-3 or TRBV12-4 to TRBJ2-5; the D gene is possibly TRBD2 (6 bases). The CDR3 is 15 amino acids. Here the CDR3 DNA reads TGTGCCAGCAGTTTAGGGGACGGAGGGAGAGAGACCCAGAACTTC. Its translation is CASSLGDGGRETQNF.

This clonotype was seen many times. V usage is TRBV10-3 and J usage is TRBJ1-6; the match to TRBD1 covers 7 bases. V was clipped by 6 bases and J by 9 bases; unmatched bases: 8. Germline CDR1 ENHRY, CDR2 SYGVKD. The CDR3 loop spans 14 amino acids. CDR3 nucleotides: TGTGCCATCAGCCCGGGACAGTATGCTTCACCCCTCCACTTT. As protein: CAISPGQYASPLHF.

This clonotype is labeled as medium-sized. The chain is built from TRBV12-3 or TRBV12-4 and TRBJ1-2; 10 bases line up with TRBD1. The junction had 7 bases not matched to a gene; V was cut back by 3 bases and J by 6 bases. This CDR3 contains 15 residues. The CDR3: CASSLGQGLANGYTF. In nucleotides, the CDR3 is TGTGCCAGCAGTTTGGGACAGGGGCTGGCGAATGGCTACACCTTC.

The table lists this clonotype with many counts. V gene TRBV3-1 combines with J gene TRBJ2-1; possibly TRBD1 or TRBD2 for D (6 bases each). From germline, CDR1 is LGHDT and CDR2 YNNKEL (reference sequence). Trimming removed 3 bases at V and 7 bases at J, with 22 bases between. The CDR3 consists of 17 residues. DNA of the CDR3: TGTGCCAGCAGCCACCCCTCGGGGGTACAGGGTATGAATGAGCAGTTCTTC. Translating gives CASSHPSGVQGMNEQFF.

By its share, this clonotype is medium-sized (0.01 to 0.1%). The chain recombines TRBV7-9 with TRBJ2-2; D perhaps matches TRBD1 (6 bases). V lost 6 bases, J lost 1 base, and 18 bases lay in between. This CDR3 region has 17 residues. Germline values: CDR1 SEHNR, CDR2 FQNEAQ (reference sequence). Here the CDR3 reads CASRPPQGRGNTGELFF. For the CDR3, the DNA is TGTGCCAGCAGGCCTCCCCAGGGGCGAGGGAACACCGGGGAGCTGTTTTTT.

This clonotype is categorized as medium-sized. This rearrangement joins TRBV30 to TRBJ1-4; D unresolved. CDR1 is GTSNPN, CDR2 SVGIG, per germline (reference sequence). V lost 0 bases to trimming and J lost 4 bases, with 6 bases between them. This CDR3 is built from 13 residues. CDR3 protein: CAWSVRFNEKLFF. As DNA, the CDR3 is TGTGCCTGGAGTGTACGCTTTAATGAAAAACTGTTTTTT.

This clonotype was counted at least ten times. This rearrangement joins TRBV2 to TRBJ2-2; 8 bases align to TRBD1. Germline V gene lookup returns CDR1 SNHLY and CDR2 FYNNEI. The trim removed 6 bases at V and 4 bases at J, leaving 4 bases unmatched. This CDR3 is built from 14 residues. For the CDR3, the DNA is TGTGCCAGCAGACGACAGGGGTCCACCGGGGAGCTGTTTTTT. Protein: CASRRQGSTGELFF.

By share, this clonotype counts as medium-sized. The gene calls are TRBV29-1 and TRBJ1-1; D possibly corresponds to TRBD1 (6 bases). From germline, CDR1 is SQVTM and CDR2 ANQGSEA. The CDR3 consists of 13 residues. Trimming cost V 3 bases and J 7 bases, with 15 bases left between them. The CDR3 sequence: CSVDGGGRFEAFF. CDR3 sequence (DNA): TGCAGCGTTGACGGGGGCGGAAGGTTTGAAGCTTTCTTT.